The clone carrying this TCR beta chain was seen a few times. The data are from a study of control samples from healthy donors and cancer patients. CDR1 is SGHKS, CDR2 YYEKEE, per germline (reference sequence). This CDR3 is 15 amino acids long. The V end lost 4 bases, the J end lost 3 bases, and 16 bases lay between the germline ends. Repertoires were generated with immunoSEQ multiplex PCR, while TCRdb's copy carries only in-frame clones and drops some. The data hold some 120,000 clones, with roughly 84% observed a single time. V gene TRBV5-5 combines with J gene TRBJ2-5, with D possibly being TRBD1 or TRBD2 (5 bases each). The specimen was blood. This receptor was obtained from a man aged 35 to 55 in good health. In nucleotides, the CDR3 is TGTGCCAGCAGCCCCCGAGGGGCGCAGGAAGAGACCCAGTACTTC. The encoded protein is CASSPRGAQEETQYF.